This TCR beta chain was sequenced in a study of shared clonotypes between healthy human individuals. Study-level points and caveats: Only blood was sampled, and tissue TCR repertoires likely differ from blood ones. The naive CD4 repertoires of several donors were compared, and about 5% of clonotypes were shared. Clonotype sharing among donors was expected to depend on sequencing depth.

Repertoires were generated with immunoSEQ multiplex PCR, while TCRdb's copy carries only in-frame clones and drops some. The profile shows a few million clones, about 92% of them singletons. Remarks on this clone: Its cognate antigen is unknown.

V was trimmed by 6 bases and J by 0 bases, leaving 9 bases between them. The CDR3 spans 15 residues. Germline CDR1 and CDR2: MNHEY and SMNVEV (reference sequence). The clonotype was recovered from a man between 18 and 29 years old in good health. Sequencing used naive CD4+ T cells sorted from blood. Subset denoted: CD45RA+ positively selected. The chain is built from TRBV27 and TRBJ1-6; D not resolved. CDR3 sequence: CASRTVSSYNSPLHF. The CDR3 nucleotides are TGTGCCAGCAGGACCGTGAGCTCCTATAATTCACCCCTCCACTTT.